A selection of T cell receptor beta chains follows, all from one sample in a study of blood T cell repertoires in COVID-19. Here immunoSEQ multiplex PCR was the method, and the copy in TCRdb shows in-frame clones only, minus some. The sample gives around 270,000 clones, about 88% of which show up once; about 4% is in the top ten. Sequencing used peripheral blood. All receptors come from a man aged 60 to 69 who had recovered from COVID-19. CDR3s include the opening cysteine and the closing phenylalanine or tryptophan. The D gene is left open where the match is weak.

d_gene	v_gene	j_gene	CDR3aa	CDR3nt
-	TRBV11-2	TRBJ2-5	CASSQPPGFRGQETQYF	TGTGCCAGCAGCCAACCCCCCGGGTTCAGGGGCCAAGAGACCCAGTACTTC
-	TRBV30	TRBJ1-1	CAWSVWGGREPEAFF	TGTGCCTGGAGTGTTTGGGGGGGGCGCGAACCTGAAGCTTTCTTT
-	TRBV7-9	TRBJ2-3	CASTTQSDTQYF	TGTGCCAGCACCACCCAATCAGATACGCAGTATTTT
-	TRBV7-8	TRBJ2-7	CASSLGAGRVYEQYF	TGTGCCAGCAGCTTAGGAGCAGGTAGAGTCTACGAGCAGTACTTC
-	TRBV2	TRBJ1-5	CASRTREGYNQPQHF	TGTGCCAGCAGGACTCGGGAGGGCTACAATCAGCCCCAGCATTTT
TRBD1	TRBV10-2	TRBJ1-2	CASRKGGTGGSDYGYTF	TGCGCCAGCAGAAAGGGGGGCACAGGGGGAAGTGACTATGGCTACACCTTC
-	TRBV14	TRBJ1-5	CASSLPGDRYSNQPQHF	TGTGCCAGCAGCCTTCCGGGGGACCGTTATAGCAATCAGCCCCAGCATTTT
-	TRBV5-1	TRBJ2-5	CASTPQGFQETQYF	TGCGCCAGCACCCCACAGGGTTTCCAAGAGACCCAGTACTTC
-	TRBV10-1	TRBJ2-6	CASSDSGAGANVLTF	TGCGCCAGCAGTGATTCGGGGGCTGGGGCCAACGTCCTGACTTTC
-	TRBV5-1	TRBJ2-3	CASSRDWGDTQYF	TGCGCCAGCAGCAGGGACTGGGGAGATACGCAGTATTTT